One T cell receptor beta chain is described in this entry. Its antigen is unknown. Other nucleotide sequences from this sample produce the same CDR3. Deep was the level used in running the assay. Using immunoSEQ multiplex PCR, the repertoire was profiled, and TCRdb retains in-frame clones only, with some absent. The sample contains 1.5 million to 2.5 million clones, just under 95% of which appear only once. V shed 0 bases and J shed 0 bases, with 8 bases lying between them. The germline V gene encodes CDR1 SGHRS and CDR2 YFSETQ. The CDR3 covers 15 residues. These data come from a study of shared clonotypes between healthy human individuals. Findings and caveats of the study: Between four donors, naive CD4 clonotypes were shared at a level of about 5%. Larger estimated richness was generally recorded for naive subsets relative to memory subsets.

CD8 cells classed as naive were CD45RO-negative and positively selected for CCR7, excluding terminally differentiated effector memory CD45RA+ cells. The sequence was obtained from a man between 18 and 29 years old in good health. The chain is built from TRBV5-1 and TRBJ2-3; D possibly corresponds to TRBD2 (6 bases). The material sequenced was naive CD8+ T cells sorted from blood. Here the CDR3 reads CASSLEAGSTDTQYF. For the CDR3, the DNA is TGCGCCAGCAGCTTGGAGGCGGGAAGCACAGATACGCAGTATTTT. Together with reference TRBV5-1 and TRBJ2-3, the CDR3 gives the full variable domain: KAGVTQTPRYLIKTRGQQVTLSCSPISGHRSVSWYQQTPGQGLQFLFEYFSETQRNKGNFPGRFSGRQFSNSRSEMNVSTLELGDSALYLCASSLEAGSTDTQYFGPGTRLTVL.